These T cell receptor beta chains were read from a single sample in a study of T cells in Graves' hyperthyroidism and ophthalmopathy. TCRdb ran MiXCR on the multiplex PCR reads and lists one entry per CDR3 protein. The sample carries hundreds of thousands of distinct CDR3 sequences, about 15% recorded once. The sample taken for sequencing was blood. These receptors all come from a woman in her forties with Graves' hyperthyroidism. The CDR3 runs from the conserved cysteine through the conserved F or W. The order of the fields is CDR3 protein, CDR3 DNA, V gene, D gene, J gene, clone size, CDR3 length. The D gene is left open where the match is weak. The size entry is marked missing in some rows and otherwise reads once, few, many or a size class.

CAGSVTGTQNSYEQYF	TGTGCCGGCAGCGTTACCGGGACACAAAACTCCTACGAGCAGTACTTC	TRBV7-9	.	TRBJ2-7	.	16
CSARAAGTGGTEAFF	TGCAGTGCTAGAGCCGCCGGGACAGGTGGCACTGAAGCTTTCTTT	TRBV20-1	TRBD1	TRBJ1-1	many	15
CASKTSGGIGELFF	TGTGCCAGTAAGACTAGCGGGGGGATCGGGGAGCTGTTTTTT	TRBV19	TRBD2	TRBJ2-2	.	14
CASTTRGMNTEAFF	TGTGCCAGCACTACGAGAGGAATGAACACTGAAGCTTTCTTT	TRBV6-1	.	TRBJ1-1	few	14
CASSPGTVDYNEQFF	TGTGCCAGCAGTCCCGGGACGGTCGACTACAATGAGCAGTTCTTC	TRBV27	.	TRBJ2-1	many	15
CASSPTRGGVNNEQFF	TGTGCCAGCTCACCAACCCGAGGGGGGGTAAACAATGAGCAGTTCTTC	TRBV18	.	TRBJ2-1	many	16
CASSLEGQGYNEQFF	TGCGCCAGCAGCTTGGAGGGACAGGGATACAATGAGCAGTTCTTC	TRBV5-1	TRBD1	TRBJ2-1	many	15
CASGLVPPGQRDQPQHF	TGTGCTAGTGGTTTGGTACCCCCGGGACAAAGGGATCAGCCCCAGCATTTT	TRBV12-5	.	TRBJ1-5	.	17
CASSRAGQGYEQYF	TGTGCCAGCAGCCGGGCGGGACAGGGGTACGAGCAGTACTTC	TRBV7-2	TRBD1	TRBJ2-7	many	14
CASSLVDSPTDTQYF	TGTGCCAGCAGCTTAGTGGACAGCCCCACAGATACGCAGTATTTT	TRBV7-9	.	TRBJ2-3	many	15
CASSQDQGVRKTQYF	TGCGCCAGCAGCCAAGATCAAGGGGTTAGGAAGACCCAGTACTTC	TRBV4-1	.	TRBJ2-5	few	15
CASKPSGPSETPYGYTF	TGTGCCTCCAAACCTTCGGGACCGTCGGAGACTCCATATGGCTACACCTTC	TRBV19	.	TRBJ1-2	few	17
CASSSYQQQYF	TGTGCCAGCAGTTCCTATCAACAGCAGTACTTC	TRBV28	.	TRBJ2-7	many	11
CSVVEQGNEKLFF	TGCAGCGTTGTTGAACAGGGTAATGAAAAACTGTTTTTT	TRBV29-1	.	TRBJ1-4	few	13
CASSELQVHTDTQYF	TGTGCCAGCAGTGAGCTACAGGTACACACAGATACGCAGTATTTT	TRBV6-1	.	TRBJ2-3	.	15
CASIKYRVFSTEQYF	TGTGCCAGCATCAAATACAGGGTATTTTCTACCGAGCAGTACTTC	TRBV28	.	TRBJ2-7	many	15
CSATTGTGVSNQPQHF	TGCAGTGCTACGACCGGGACAGGAGTAAGCAATCAGCCCCAGCATTTT	TRBV20-1	TRBD1	TRBJ1-5	.	16
CASVYRGEAFF	TGTGCCAGCGTGTACAGGGGTGAAGCTTTCTTT	TRBV3-1	TRBD1	TRBJ1-1	many	11
CASKKDRENTEAFF	TGTGCCAGCAAAAAGGACAGGGAGAACACTGAAGCTTTCTTT	TRBV2	TRBD1	TRBJ1-1	.	14
CASSYSRDRYTGELFF	TGTGCCAGCAGTTACTCGAGGGACAGGTACACCGGGGAGCTGTTTTTT	TRBV6-5	TRBD1	TRBJ2-2	many	16
CAWTGSGRYQFF	TGTGCCTGGACGGGTAGCGGGAGGTATCAGTTCTTC	TRBV30	TRBD2	TRBJ2-1	many	12
CSVERIDNEQFF	TGCAGCGTTGAGCGGATTGACAATGAGCAGTTCTTC	TRBV29-1	.	TRBJ2-1	many	12
CASSLDRLDQPQHF	TGTGCCAGCAGCCTCGACAGGTTGGATCAGCCCCAGCATTTT	TRBV2	.	TRBJ1-5	many	14
CASRAGQYYGYTF	TGTGCCAGTAGAGCGGGACAGTACTATGGCTACACCTTC	TRBV19	TRBD1	TRBJ1-2	.	13
CASSELGQDIQETQYF	TGTGCCAGCAGTGAATTGGGACAGGACATACAAGAGACCCAGTACTTC	TRBV2	TRBD1	TRBJ2-5	many	16
CSANNWSSGYNEQFF	TGCAGTGCTAATAATTGGTCTAGCGGATACAATGAGCAGTTCTTC	TRBV20-1	TRBD2	TRBJ2-1	.	15
CASSESWTGSTGELFF	TGCGCCAGCAGTGAGTCTTGGACAGGGAGCACCGGGGAGCTGTTTTTT	TRBV10-1	TRBD1	TRBJ2-2	many	16
CAISEEGGNNQPQHF	TGTGCCATCAGTGAGGAGGGTGGAAACAATCAGCCCCAGCATTTT	TRBV10-3	.	TRBJ1-5	few	15
CASSEEGGYSNQPQHF	TGTGCCAGCAGTGAAGAGGGAGGGTATAGCAATCAGCCCCAGCATTTT	TRBV6-1	.	TRBJ1-5	.	16
CASSKYPGTGFNTEAFF	TGTGCCAGTAGTAAATACCCCGGGACAGGGTTCAACACTGAAGCTTTCTTT	TRBV19	TRBD1	TRBJ1-1	.	17
CASRTRTAGANVLTF	TGTGCCAGCCGGACCAGAACGGCTGGGGCCAACGTCCTGACTTTC	TRBV6-2/TRBV6-3	.	TRBJ2-6	few	15
CASSVAAGDETQYF	TGTGCCAGCAGCGTAGCGGCAGGGGATGAGACCCAGTACTTC	TRBV9	.	TRBJ2-5	.	14
CASSPLGQPQHF	TGTGCCAGCAGCCCGTTAGGCCAGCCCCAGCATTTT	TRBV7-2	.	TRBJ1-5	.	12
CASTPTSGSTDTQYF	TGTGCCAGCACCCCGACTAGCGGGAGTACAGATACGCAGTATTTT	TRBV12-3/TRBV12-4	TRBD2	TRBJ2-3	many	15
CASAPGGVGQGDKNIQYF	TGTGCCAGCGCGCCAGGAGGGGTTGGACAGGGAGACAAAAACATTCAGTACTTC	TRBV6-2/TRBV6-3	TRBD1	TRBJ2-4	.	18
CASSGQTGSEQYF	TGTGCCAGCAGTGGGCAGACAGGGAGCGAGCAGTACTTC	TRBV2	TRBD1	TRBJ2-7	many	13
CASTPPGQLAKNIQYF	TGTGCCAGCACCCCCCCGGGACAACTAGCCAAAAACATTCAGTACTTC	TRBV28	.	TRBJ2-4	many	16
CASRVGGMDEKLFF	TGTGCCAGTAGAGTGGGGGGTATGGATGAAAAACTGTTTTTT	TRBV19	.	TRBJ1-4	once	14
CSALTGENYGYTF	TGCAGTGCTTTGACAGGGGAGAACTATGGCTACACCTTC	TRBV20-1	TRBD1	TRBJ1-2	many	13
CASSLLGVAGVHYEQYF	TGTGCCAGCAGTTTATTGGGGGTAGCGGGAGTCCACTACGAGCAGTACTTC	TRBV27	TRBD2	TRBJ2-7	few	17
CASSSTWTSQEPYEQYF	TGTGCCAGCAGCTCCACTTGGACTAGCCAAGAACCCTACGAGCAGTACTTC	TRBV13	TRBD2	TRBJ2-7	many	17
CASSPPGDEQYF	TGTGCCAGCAGCCCCCCGGGGGACGAGCAGTACTTC	TRBV7-9	.	TRBJ2-7	.	12
CASGLSGNYNEQFF	TGTGCTAGTGGTTTAAGCGGGAACTACAATGAGCAGTTCTTC	TRBV12-5	TRBD2	TRBJ2-1	many	14
CASSQETDNEQFF	TGTGCCAGCAGCCAAGAGACTGACAATGAGCAGTTCTTC	TRBV3-1	.	TRBJ2-1	many	13
CAWSLSNQPQHF	TGTGCCTGGAGTTTAAGCAATCAGCCCCAGCATTTT	TRBV30	.	TRBJ1-5	few	12
CASSPSGLAGRGASYNEQFF	TGTGCCAGCAGCCCTAGCGGGCTAGCGGGAAGGGGTGCTTCCTACAATGAGCAGTTCTTC	TRBV7-9	TRBD2	TRBJ2-1	few	20
CASRDSRNTGELFF	TGTGCCAGCAGAGACAGTCGAAACACCGGGGAGCTGTTTTTT	TRBV27	.	TRBJ2-2	many	14
CASSPRRRTIGELFF	TGTGCCAGCAGCCCCCGGCGACGTACTATTGGGGAGCTGTTTTTT	TRBV11-1	.	TRBJ2-2	.	15
CASSQVTDTQYF	TGTGCCAGCAGCCAAGTCACAGATACGCAGTATTTT	TRBV3-1	.	TRBJ2-3	many	12
CASSPQRGAGANVLTF	TGTGCCAGCAGTCCCCAAAGGGGGGCCGGGGCCAACGTCCTGACTTTC	TRBV28	.	TRBJ2-6	.	16
CASSLGQGAFF	TGTGCCAGCAGTTTAGGACAGGGAGCTTTCTTT	TRBV12-3/TRBV12-4	TRBD1	TRBJ1-1	many	11
CSARFEARETQYF	TGCAGTGCTAGATTCGAAGCCAGGGAGACCCAGTACTTC	TRBV20-1	.	TRBJ2-5	few	13